Listed below are T cell receptor beta chains from one sample, sequenced in a study of regulatory T cells in long-lasting Graves disease. In TCRdb, the multiplex PCR reads were re-called with MiXCR into one record per CDR3 protein. The table shows some 300,000 distinct CDR3 sequences, with 20% to 25% occurring only once. Material: peripheral blood mononuclear cells (PBMCs), obtained when the disease was refractory, from a patient treated with antithyroid drugs. The receptors originated from a female donor with Graves disease. The CDR3 runs from the conserved cysteine through the conserved F or W. The D gene is left open where the match is weak. Size tells how often a clone was seen (once, few, many) or the class of an expanded clone, and some rows leave it out.

D | J | V | size | length | CDR3 | DNA
NA | TRBJ2-2 | TRBV5-1 | few | 18 | CASSKDPIGTSNTGELFF | TGCGCCAGCAGCAAAGATCCAATCGGGACATCGAACACCGGGGAGCTGTTTTTT
NA | TRBJ1-1 | TRBV5-1 | many | 13 | CASRGDWNTEAFF | TGCGCCAGCAGGGGCGATTGGAACACTGAAGCTTTCTTT
NA | TRBJ1-2 | TRBV20-1 | NA | 13 | CSARPPTVRGYTF | TGCAGTGCTAGACCCCCGACAGTGAGGGGCTACACCTTC
NA | TRBJ2-7 | TRBV7-2 | many | 15 | CASSLDSGRAYEQYF | TGTGCCAGCAGCTTAGATTCGGGCAGGGCCTACGAGCAGTACTTC
NA | TRBJ1-4 | TRBV7-9 | many | 14 | CASSRGGSNEKLFF | TGTGCCAGCAGCCGCGGGGGGTCGAATGAAAAGCTGTTTTTT
NA | TRBJ1-1 | TRBV20-1 | many | 13 | CSARDIFDTEAFF | TGCAGTGCAAGGGACATATTCGACACTGAAGCTTTCTTT
TRBD1 | TRBJ1-5 | TRBV6-1 | NA | 14 | CASTMGQTNQPQHF | TGTGCCAGCACTATGGGACAGACTAATCAGCCCCAGCATTTT
TRBD1 | TRBJ1-1 | TRBV6-1 | few | 14 | CASRGERGQGTAFF | TGTGCCAGCAGGGGGGAAAGAGGACAGGGCACAGCTTTCTTT
NA | TRBJ1-2 | TRBV7-2 | many | 14 | CASSLVASGSGYTF | TGTGCCAGCAGCTTAGTTGCCTCCGGGAGTGGCTACACCTTC
NA | TRBJ2-2 | TRBV27 | many | 12 | CASSFRDGELFF | TGTGCCAGCAGTTTTCGCGACGGGGAGCTGTTTTTT
NA | TRBJ2-4 | TRBV28 | few | 18 | CASSLGQGYSLAKNIQYF | TGTGCCAGCAGCCTAGGGCAAGGTTACTCGTTAGCCAAAAACATTCAGTACTTC
TRBD2 | TRBJ2-5 | TRBV6-1 | few | 18 | CASSEASVGAGGQETQYF | TGTGCCAGCAGTGAAGCTAGCGTTGGGGCGGGGGGACAAGAGACCCAGTACTTC
NA | TRBJ2-2 | TRBV2 | few | 12 | CASFVSSGELFF | TGTGCCAGCTTCGTTAGTTCCGGGGAGCTGTTTTTT
NA | TRBJ2-2 | TRBV5-1 | NA | 15 | CASSLATTGGGELFF | TGCGCCAGCAGCTTGGCAACAACGGGCGGCGGGGAGCTGTTTTTT
NA | TRBJ1-3 | TRBV27 | few | 14 | CASSLGVAGNTIYF | TGTGCCAGCAGTTTGGGGGTAGCAGGAAACACCATATATTTT
TRBD2 | TRBJ2-7 | TRBV25-1 | NA | 13 | CASSGRLAYEQYF | TGTGCCAGCAGTGGCCGACTAGCTTACGAGCAGTACTTC
TRBD2 | TRBJ2-2 | TRBV7-2 | many | 13 | CASSLQGGRELFF | TGTGCCAGCAGCTTACAGGGAGGGAGGGAGCTGTTTTTT
NA | TRBJ2-7 | TRBV11-2 | many | 13 | CASSVGRGYEQYF | TGTGCCAGCAGCGTCGGGCGAGGTTACGAGCAGTACTTC
NA | TRBJ1-1 | TRBV5-1 | NA | 15 | CASSLAGGMNTEAFF | TGCGCCAGCAGCTTGGCCGGCGGCATGAACACTGAAGCTTTCTTT
NA | TRBJ2-5 | TRBV11-2 | many | 16 | CASSFSGGQRQETQYF | TGTGCCAGCAGTTTCAGCGGGGGACAGAGGCAAGAGACCCAGTACTTC
NA | TRBJ2-2 | TRBV30 | NA | 14 | CAWSSGPATGELFF | TGTGCCTGGAGTTCGGGTCCCGCCACCGGGGAGCTGTTTTTT
NA | TRBJ1-4 | TRBV11-2 | NA | 14 | CASRSPATGEKLFF | TGTGCCAGCAGAAGCCCGGCGACCGGCGAAAAACTGTTTTTT
NA | TRBJ1-1 | TRBV29-1 | NA | 13 | CSVDGGGLTEAFF | TGCAGCGTTGATGGCGGGGGGCTAACTGAAGCTTTCTTT
NA | TRBJ2-3 | TRBV2 | NA | 15 | CASSERDGSTDTQYF | TGTGCCAGCAGTGAAAGGGACGGAAGCACAGATACGCAGTATTTT
NA | TRBJ1-1 | TRBV25-1 | NA | 12 | CASKTANTEAFF | TGTGCCAGCAAGACAGCGAACACTGAAGCTTTCTTT
TRBD1 | TRBJ2-2 | TRBV28 | NA | 16 | CASRLTSGQGPGELFF | TGTGCCAGCAGACTGACCTCGGGACAGGGGCCCGGGGAGCTGTTTTTT
NA | TRBJ1-2 | TRBV7-9 | NA | 16 | CASSPRLIDSYDGYTF | TGTGCCAGCAGCCCCCGTTTAATCGACAGCTACGATGGCTACACCTTC
TRBD1 | TRBJ2-6 | TRBV6-1 | many | 17 | CASLDRTLFSGANVLTF | TGTGCCAGCTTGGACAGGACCCTATTTTCTGGGGCCAACGTCCTGACTTTC
NA | TRBJ1-1 | TRBV6-1 | many | 13 | CASRPTMNTEAFF | TGTGCCAGCAGGCCTACAATGAACACTGAAGCTTTCTTT
TRBD2 | TRBJ2-1 | TRBV7-9 | NA | 12 | CALTSGSDEQFF | TGTGCCTTGACTAGCGGGAGCGATGAGCAGTTCTTC